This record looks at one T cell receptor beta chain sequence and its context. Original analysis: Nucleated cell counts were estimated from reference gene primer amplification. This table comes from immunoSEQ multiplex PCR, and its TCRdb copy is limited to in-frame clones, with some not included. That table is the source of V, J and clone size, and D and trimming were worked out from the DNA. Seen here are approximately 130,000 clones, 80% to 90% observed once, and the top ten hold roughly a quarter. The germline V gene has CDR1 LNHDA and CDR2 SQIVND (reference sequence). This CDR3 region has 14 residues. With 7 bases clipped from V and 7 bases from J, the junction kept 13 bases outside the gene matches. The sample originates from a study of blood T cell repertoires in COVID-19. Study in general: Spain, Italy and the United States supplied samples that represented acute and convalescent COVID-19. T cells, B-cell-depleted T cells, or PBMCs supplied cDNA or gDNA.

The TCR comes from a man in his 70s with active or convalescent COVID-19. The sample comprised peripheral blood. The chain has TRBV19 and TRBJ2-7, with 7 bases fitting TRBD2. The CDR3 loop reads CASNFRAGVREQYF. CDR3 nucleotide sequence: TGTGCCAGTAATTTTCGGGCGGGAGTGCGGGAGCAGTACTTC.